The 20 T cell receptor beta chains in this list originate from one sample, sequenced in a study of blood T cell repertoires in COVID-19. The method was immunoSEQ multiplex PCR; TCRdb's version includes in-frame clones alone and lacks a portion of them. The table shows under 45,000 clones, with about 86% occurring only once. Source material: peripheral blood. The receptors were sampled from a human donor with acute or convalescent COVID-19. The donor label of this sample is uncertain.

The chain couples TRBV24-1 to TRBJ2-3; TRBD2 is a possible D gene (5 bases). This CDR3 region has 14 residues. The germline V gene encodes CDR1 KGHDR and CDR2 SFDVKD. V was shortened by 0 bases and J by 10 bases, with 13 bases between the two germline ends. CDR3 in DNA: TGTGCCACCAGTGATTTGGGCCGGGAACGAGCGCAGTATTTT. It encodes CATSDLGRERAQYF.

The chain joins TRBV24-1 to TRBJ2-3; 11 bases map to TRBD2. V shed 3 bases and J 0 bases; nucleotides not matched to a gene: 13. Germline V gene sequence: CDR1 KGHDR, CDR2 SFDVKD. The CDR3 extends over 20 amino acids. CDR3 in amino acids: CATSDPSFGTSGDSTDTQYF. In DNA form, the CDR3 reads TGTGCCACCAGTGATCCCTCGTTCGGGACTAGCGGAGATAGCACAGATACGCAGTATTTT.

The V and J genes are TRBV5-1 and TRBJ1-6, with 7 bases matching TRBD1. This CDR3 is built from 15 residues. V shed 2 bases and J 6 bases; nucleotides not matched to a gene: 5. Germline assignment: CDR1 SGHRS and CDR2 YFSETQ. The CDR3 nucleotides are TGCGCCAGCAGCTTTCTCCGGGACAGTAATTCACCCCTCCACTTT. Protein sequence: CASSFLRDSNSPLHF.

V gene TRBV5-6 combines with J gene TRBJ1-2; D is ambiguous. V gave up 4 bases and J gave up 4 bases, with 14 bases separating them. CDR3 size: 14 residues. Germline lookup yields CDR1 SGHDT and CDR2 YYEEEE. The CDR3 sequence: CASSQPGSSYGYTF. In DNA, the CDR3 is TGTGCCAGCAGCCAGCCAGGTTCTTCCTATGGCTACACCTTC.

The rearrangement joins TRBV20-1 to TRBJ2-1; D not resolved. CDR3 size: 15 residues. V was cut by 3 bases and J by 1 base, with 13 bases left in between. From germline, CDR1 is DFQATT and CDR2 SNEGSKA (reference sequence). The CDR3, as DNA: TGCAGTGCTAGTCCCCTAGATGGATCCTACAATGAGCAGTTCTTC. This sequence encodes CSASPLDGSYNEQFF.

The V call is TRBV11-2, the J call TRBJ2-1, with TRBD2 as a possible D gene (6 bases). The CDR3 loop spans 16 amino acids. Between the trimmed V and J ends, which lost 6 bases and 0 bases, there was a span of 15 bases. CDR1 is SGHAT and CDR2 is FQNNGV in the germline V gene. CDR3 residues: CASSSNRGISYNEQFF. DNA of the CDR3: TGTGCCAGCAGTTCTAATCGGGGGATCTCCTACAATGAGCAGTTCTTC.

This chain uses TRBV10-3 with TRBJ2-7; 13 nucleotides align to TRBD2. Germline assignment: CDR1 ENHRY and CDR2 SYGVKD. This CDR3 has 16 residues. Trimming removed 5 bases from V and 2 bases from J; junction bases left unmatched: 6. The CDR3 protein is CAISPPTSGRAYEQYF. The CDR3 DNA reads TGTGCCATCAGTCCACCAACTAGCGGGAGGGCCTACGAGCAGTACTTC.

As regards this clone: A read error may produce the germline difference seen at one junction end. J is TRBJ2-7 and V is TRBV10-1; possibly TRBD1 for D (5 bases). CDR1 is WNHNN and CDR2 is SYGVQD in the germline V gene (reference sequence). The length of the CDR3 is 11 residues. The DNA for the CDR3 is TGCGCCAGCTTGAGGCAGGGTTTGGTGCACTTC. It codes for CASLRQGLVHF.

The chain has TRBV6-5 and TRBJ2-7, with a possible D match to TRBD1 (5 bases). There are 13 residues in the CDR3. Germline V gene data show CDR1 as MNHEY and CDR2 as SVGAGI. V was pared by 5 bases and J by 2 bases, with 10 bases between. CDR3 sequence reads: CASSIVGPYEQYF. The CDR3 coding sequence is TGTGCCAGCAGTATCGTGGGGCCCTACGAGCAGTACTTC.

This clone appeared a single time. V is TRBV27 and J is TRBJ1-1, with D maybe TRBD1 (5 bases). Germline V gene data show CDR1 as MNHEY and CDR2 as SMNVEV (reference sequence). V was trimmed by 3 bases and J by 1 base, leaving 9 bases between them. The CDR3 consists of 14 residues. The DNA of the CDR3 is TGTGCCAGCAGTTTGCAGGGTGGGAACACTGAAGCTTTCTTT. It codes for CASSLQGGNTEAFF.

Written as DNA, the CDR3 is TGCGCCAGCAGCGCTAACACAGGAGCAACTAATGAAAAACTGTTTTTT. Its protein is CASSANTGATNEKLFF. The chain links TRBV5-1 to TRBJ1-4; tentative D call: TRBD1 (5 bases). Trimming took 4 bases from V and 0 from J, leaving 13 bases between them. Germline CDR1 SGHRS, CDR2 YFSETQ. The CDR3 runs to 16 residues.

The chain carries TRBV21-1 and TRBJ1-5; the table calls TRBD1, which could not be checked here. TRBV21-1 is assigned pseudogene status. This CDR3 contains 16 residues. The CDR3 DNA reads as TGTGCCAGCAGCAAAGATAAGAACAGCTCCAATCAGCCCCAGCATTTT. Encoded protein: CASSKDKNSSNQPQHF.

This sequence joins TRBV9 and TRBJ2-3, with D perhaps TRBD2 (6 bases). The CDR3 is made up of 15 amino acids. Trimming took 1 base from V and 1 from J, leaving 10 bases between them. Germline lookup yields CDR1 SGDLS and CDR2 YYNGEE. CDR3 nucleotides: TGTGCCAGCAGCGTATGGGGGGAGCGCACAGATACGCAGTATTTT. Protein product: CASSVWGERTDTQYF.

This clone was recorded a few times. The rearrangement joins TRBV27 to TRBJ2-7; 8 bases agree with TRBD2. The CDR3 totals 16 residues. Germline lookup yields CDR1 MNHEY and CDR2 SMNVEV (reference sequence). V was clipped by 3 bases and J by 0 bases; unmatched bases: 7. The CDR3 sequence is CASSFAMGTSSYEQYF. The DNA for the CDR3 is TGTGCCAGCAGTTTCGCAATGGGGACTAGCTCCTACGAGCAGTACTTC.

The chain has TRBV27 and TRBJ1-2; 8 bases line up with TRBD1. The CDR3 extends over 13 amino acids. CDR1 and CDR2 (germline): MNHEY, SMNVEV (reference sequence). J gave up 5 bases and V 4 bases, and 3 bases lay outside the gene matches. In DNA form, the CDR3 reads TGTGCCAGCAGTTCGGACAGGGATTATGGCTACACCTTC. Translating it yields CASSSDRDYGYTF.

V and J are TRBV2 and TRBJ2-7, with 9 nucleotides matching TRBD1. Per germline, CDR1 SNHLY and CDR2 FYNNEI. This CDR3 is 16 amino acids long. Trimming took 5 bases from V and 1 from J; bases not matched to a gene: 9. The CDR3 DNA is TGTGCCAGCAGTCACCCTCCCGGGACAGGGTCCTACGAGCAGTACTTC. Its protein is CASSHPPGTGSYEQYF.

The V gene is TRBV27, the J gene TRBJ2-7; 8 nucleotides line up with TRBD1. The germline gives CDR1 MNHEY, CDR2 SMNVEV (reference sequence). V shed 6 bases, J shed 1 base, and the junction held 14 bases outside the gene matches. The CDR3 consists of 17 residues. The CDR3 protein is CASRLTARTGTSYEQYF. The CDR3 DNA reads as TGTGCCAGCAGGCTTACCGCACGGACAGGGACGTCCTACGAGCAGTACTTC.

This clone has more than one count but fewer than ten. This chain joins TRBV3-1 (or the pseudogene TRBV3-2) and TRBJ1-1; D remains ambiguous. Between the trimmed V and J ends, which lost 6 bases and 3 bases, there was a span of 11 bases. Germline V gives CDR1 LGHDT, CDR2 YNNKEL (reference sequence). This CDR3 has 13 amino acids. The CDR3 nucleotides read TGTGCCAGCAGAAACGGGGAGCACACTGAAGCTTTCTTT. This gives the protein CASRNGEHTEAFF.

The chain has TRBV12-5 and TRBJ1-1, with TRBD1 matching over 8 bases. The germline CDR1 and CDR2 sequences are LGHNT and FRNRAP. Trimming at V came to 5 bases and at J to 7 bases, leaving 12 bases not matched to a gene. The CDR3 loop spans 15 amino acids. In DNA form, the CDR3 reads TGTGCTAGTGGTCCTAAGACAGGGGATGAAGGTGAAGCTTTCTTT. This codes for CASGPKTGDEGEAFF.

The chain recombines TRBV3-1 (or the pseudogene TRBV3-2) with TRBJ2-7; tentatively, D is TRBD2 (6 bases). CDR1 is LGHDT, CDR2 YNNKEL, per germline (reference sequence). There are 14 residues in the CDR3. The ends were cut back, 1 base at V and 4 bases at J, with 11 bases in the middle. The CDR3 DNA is TGTGCCAGCAGCCAAGCCCCAGGGAGGTACGAGCAGTACTTC. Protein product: CASSQAPGRYEQYF.